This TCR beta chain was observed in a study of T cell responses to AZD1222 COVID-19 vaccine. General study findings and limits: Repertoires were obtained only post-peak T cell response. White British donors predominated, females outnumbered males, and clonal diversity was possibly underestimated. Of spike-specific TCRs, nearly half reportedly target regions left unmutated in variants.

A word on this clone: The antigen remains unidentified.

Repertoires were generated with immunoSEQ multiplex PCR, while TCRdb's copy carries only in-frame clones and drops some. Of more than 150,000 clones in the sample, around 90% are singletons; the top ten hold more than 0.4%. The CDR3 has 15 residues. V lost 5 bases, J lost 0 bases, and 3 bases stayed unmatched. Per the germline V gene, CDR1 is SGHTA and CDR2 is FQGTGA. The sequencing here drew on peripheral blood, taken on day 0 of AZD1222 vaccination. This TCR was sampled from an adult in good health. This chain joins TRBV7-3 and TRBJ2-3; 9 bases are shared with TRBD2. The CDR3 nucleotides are TGTGCCAGCAGCATGACTAGCGGTAGCACAGATACGCAGTATTTT. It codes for CASSMTSGSTDTQYF.